This entry lists 9 T cell receptor beta chains sequenced from one sample in a study of T-cell memory formation after mild COVID-19. TCRdb recomputed calls from the 5' RACE reads with MiXCR, one row per CDR3 protein. Counted here are about 270,000 distinct CDR3 sequences, approximately 15% occurring once; the ten biggest clones make up around a fifth. The material sequenced was PBMCs or a T cell subset sorted from them (not recorded which). The receptors stem from a man aged 18 to 30 who had mild COVID-19 (a few samples of this study predate the infection). Cell type and time point are not known.

The rearrangement joins TRBV6-5 to TRBJ2-3; D is undetermined. The V gene lost 10 bases and the J gene lost 8 bases, with 16 bases spanning the gap. Germline lookup yields CDR1 MNHEY and CDR2 SVGAGI. There are 12 residues in the CDR3. The chain's CDR3 is CATGAGPPTQYF. CDR3 DNA sequence: TGTGCCACCGGCGCCGGTCCCCCTACGCAGTATTTT.

The chain links TRBV7-8 to TRBJ2-1; the match to TRBD2 covers 10 bases. Unmatched junction bases numbered 5, after V lost 5 bases and J lost 4 bases. Germline CDR1 is SGHVS and CDR2 is FQNEAQ. The CDR3 contains 15 residues. The CDR3 sequence is CASSVRLAGYNEQFF. The CDR3 DNA reads as TGTGCCAGCAGCGTTCGACTAGCGGGTTACAATGAGCAGTTCTTC.

This chain connects TRBV7-9 to TRBJ1-3, with a possible D match to TRBD1 (5 bases). The CDR3 contains 16 residues. Germline V gene sequence: CDR1 SEHNR, CDR2 FQNEAQ (reference sequence). V lost 3 bases to trimming and J lost 4 bases, with 16 bases between them. CDR3 in amino acids: CASSLGTQVGGNTIYF. The CDR3 DNA reads TGTGCCAGCAGCTTGGGGACGCAGGTCGGGGGAAACACCATATATTTT.

This chain connects TRBV29-1 to TRBJ2-1; TRBD2 might be the D (5 bases). The CDR3 consists of 12 residues. Germline V lookup: CDR1 SQVTM, CDR2 ANQGSEA. V lost 1 base and J lost 8, with 9 bases in between. The CDR3: CSVEGERYEQFF. The DNA of the CDR3 is TGCAGCGTTGAAGGGGAGAGGTATGAGCAGTTCTTC.

This clonotype was detected only a few times. The chain couples TRBV4-2 to TRBJ1-6; no clear D gene. Germline loops: CDR1 LGHNA, CDR2 YNFKEQ. The CDR3 contains 15 residues. V was trimmed by 2 bases and J by 7 bases, leaving 12 bases between them. The CDR3 here is CASSQRVERNSPLHF. CDR3 DNA: TGTGCCAGCAGCCAAAGGGTTGAACGGAATTCACCCCTCCACTTT.

In its sample, this clonotype was seen a few times. The rearrangement uses TRBV18 and TRBJ2-1; no clear D gene. The ends were cut back, 6 bases at V and 6 bases at J, with 12 bases in the middle. This CDR3 spans 13 amino acids. Germline V lookup: CDR1 KGHSH, CDR2 LQKENI. DNA for the CDR3: TGTGCCAGCTCCCTACCGCCCGGCAATGAGCAGTTCTTC. Protein: CASSLPPGNEQFF.

This clonotype was counted at least ten times. The chain recombines TRBV7-2 with TRBJ2-3; a possible D gene is TRBD1 (6 bases). V gave up 3 bases and J gave up 4 bases, with 8 bases separating them. The germline V gene has CDR1 SGHTA and CDR2 FQGNSA. The CDR3 runs to 13 residues. This CDR3 reads CASSFRGADTQYF. CDR3 nucleotides: TGTGCCAGCAGCTTCAGGGGCGCAGATACGCAGTATTTT.

This chain uses TRBV5-6 with TRBJ2-1; 9 bases fit TRBD2. Germline-derived CDR1 and CDR2 are SGHDT and YYEEEE. V was pared by 2 bases and J by 9 bases, with 6 bases of the junction left unmatched. This CDR3 spans 14 amino acids. The CDR3, as DNA: TGTGCCAGCAGCTTTTGGCGGGGGGGATTTGAGCAGTTCTTC. Protein product: CASSFWRGGFEQFF.

The chain uses TRBV28 and TRBJ1-1; 8 nucleotides match TRBD1. After removal of 5 bases from V and 4 bases from J, the junction contained 12 bases not matched to a gene. The CDR3 has 16 amino acids. Looked up from germline, CDR1 is MDHEN and CDR2 is SYDVKM. CDR3 nucleotides: TGTGCCAGCAGTGAGACAGGGGCGCGTATGGTCACTGAAGCTTTCTTT. This encodes CASSETGARMVTEAFF.